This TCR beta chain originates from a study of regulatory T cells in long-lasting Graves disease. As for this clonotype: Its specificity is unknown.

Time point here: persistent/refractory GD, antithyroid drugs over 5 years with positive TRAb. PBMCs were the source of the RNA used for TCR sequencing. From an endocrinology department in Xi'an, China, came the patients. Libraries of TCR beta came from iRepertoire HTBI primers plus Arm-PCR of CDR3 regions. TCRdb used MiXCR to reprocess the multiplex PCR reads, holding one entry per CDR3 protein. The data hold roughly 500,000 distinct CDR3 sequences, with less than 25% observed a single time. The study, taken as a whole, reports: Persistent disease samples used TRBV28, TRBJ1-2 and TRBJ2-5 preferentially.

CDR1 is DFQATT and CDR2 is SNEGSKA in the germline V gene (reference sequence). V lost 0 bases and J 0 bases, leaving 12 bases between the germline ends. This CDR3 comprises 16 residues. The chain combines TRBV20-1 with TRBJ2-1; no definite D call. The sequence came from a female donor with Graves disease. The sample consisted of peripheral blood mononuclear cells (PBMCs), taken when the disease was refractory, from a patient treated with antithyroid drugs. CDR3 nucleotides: TGCAGTGCTAGAGAGATAGCTATAAGCTCCTACAATGAGCAGTTCTTC. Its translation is CSAREIAISSYNEQFF.